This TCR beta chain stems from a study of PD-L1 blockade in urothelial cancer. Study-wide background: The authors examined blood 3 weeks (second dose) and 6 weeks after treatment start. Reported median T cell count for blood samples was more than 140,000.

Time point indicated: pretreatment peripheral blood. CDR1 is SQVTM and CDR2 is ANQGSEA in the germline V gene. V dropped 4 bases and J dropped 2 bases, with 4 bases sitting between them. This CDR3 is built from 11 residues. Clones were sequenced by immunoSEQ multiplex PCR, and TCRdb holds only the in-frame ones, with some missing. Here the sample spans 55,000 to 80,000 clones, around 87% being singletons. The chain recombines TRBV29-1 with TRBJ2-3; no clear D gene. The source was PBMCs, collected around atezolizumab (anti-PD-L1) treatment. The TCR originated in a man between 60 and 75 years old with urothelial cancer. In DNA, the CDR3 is TGCAGCGTTGGGCCCACAGATACGCAGTATTTT. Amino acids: CSVGPTDTQYF.